A single T cell receptor (beta chain) is shown here with its context. Authors' data handling: Amplifying reference gene primers gave estimates of nucleated cell counts. Using immunoSEQ multiplex PCR, the repertoire was profiled, and TCRdb retains in-frame clones only, with some absent. That table furnishes V, J and clone size, whereas the DNA furnished D and trimming. The profile shows some 40,000 clones, just under 70% of them singletons. The data stem from a study of blood T cell repertoires in COVID-19. For the study at large: COVID-19 samples from acute and convalescent phases originated in the United States, Italy and Spain. Sample material is recorded as cDNA or gDNA derived from T cells, B-cell-depleted T cells, or PBMCs.

V dropped 6 bases and J dropped 0; count of bases not matched to a gene: 3. Germline V gene data show CDR1 as MNHEY and CDR2 as SVGEGT. The CDR3 is made up of 15 amino acids. Sequences were obtained from peripheral blood. The sequence was collected from an elderly man with acute or convalescent COVID-19. The chain employs TRBV6-2 or TRBV6-3 and TRBJ2-2; 8 positions match TRBD2. Here the CDR3 DNA reads TGTGCCAGCAGCCCACTAGCGGCGAACACCGGGGAGCTGTTTTTT. Residues: CASSPLAANTGELFF.